Listed below are T cell receptor beta chains from one sample, sequenced in a study of T cells after yellow fever vaccination. TCRdb fed the 5' RACE reads into MiXCR, producing one record per CDR3 protein. The repertoire holds 180,000 or so distinct CDR3 sequences, with 9.5% to 12% as singletons. The sequences come from CD8+ T cells sorted from PBMCs, collected 15 days after the yellow fever booster vaccination. These receptors came from a man younger than 30 who received the YFV17D yellow fever vaccine. CDR3s include the opening cysteine and the closing phenylalanine or tryptophan. A D gene is named only where the DNA matches it firmly. Clone size is shown for a subset of rows, as once, few, many or a class of expanded clone.

d_gene	v_gene	j_gene	abundance	CDR3nt	CDR3aa
TRBD1	TRBV6-2/TRBV6-3	TRBJ2-1	few	TGTGCCAGCAGTACCCCTAGGGGACAGGGGACTGCCAATGAGCAGTTCTTC	CASSTPRGQGTANEQFF
-	TRBV7-8	TRBJ2-7	few	TGTGCCAGCAGCTCCTATGACCGGGCCCGGCCCTACGAGCAGTACTTC	CASSSYDRARPYEQYF
-	TRBV6-1	TRBJ1-5	-	TGTGCCAGCAGCCCGCCGTGGGGATGGCAGCCCCAGCATTTT	CASSPPWGWQPQHF
-	TRBV4-1	TRBJ2-3	-	TGCGCCAGCAGCCAAGGGGCTCCAGATACGCAGTATTTT	CASSQGAPDTQYF
-	TRBV6-5	TRBJ2-7	few	TGTGCCAGCAGTTACTCAGGACAGGAGCAGTACTTC	CASSYSGQEQYF
TRBD1	TRBV7-8	TRBJ1-1	-	TGTGCCAGCAGCGAGGGGGCGCTGAGTTGGGTCACTGAAGCTTTCTTT	CASSEGALSWVTEAFF
TRBD1	TRBV27	TRBJ2-7	few	TGTGCCAGCAGTTCCATCGGACAGGGCTCCTACGAGCAGTACTTC	CASSSIGQGSYEQYF
-	TRBV5-5	TRBJ2-7	many	TGTGCCAGCAGCTTAGGGGGACCCTACGAGCAGTACTTC	CASSLGGPYEQYF
-	TRBV12-3/TRBV12-4	TRBJ2-1	few	TGTGCCAGCAGCGGACGGCTTTGGCATGAGCAGTTCTTC	CASSGRLWHEQFF
TRBD2	TRBV9	TRBJ2-3	few	TGTGCCAGCAGCGCCAGCGGGAGGACAGATACGCAGTATTTT	CASSASGRTDTQYF
TRBD1	TRBV7-8	TRBJ1-1	-	TGTGCCAGCAGCTTAATCCCTTCGACAGGGGCCTCGATGAACACTGAAGCTTTCTTT	CASSLIPSTGASMNTEAFF
TRBD2	TRBV27	TRBJ2-6	few	TGTGCCAGCAGTTTGTGGGGGGGAGTGGCCAACGTCCTGACTTTC	CASSLWGGVANVLTF
-	TRBV6-6	TRBJ1-2	few	TGTGCCAGCACCCAGCTTCATGGCTACACCTTC	CASTQLHGYTF
-	TRBV6-2/TRBV6-3	TRBJ2-7	-	TGTGCCAGCAGCTCCGGACTCGTCTCCTACGAGCAGTACTTC	CASSSGLVSYEQYF
-	TRBV27	TRBJ2-5	few	TGTGCCAGCAGCCAAGGTACCATAAGGGACCAAGAGACCCAGTACTTC	CASSQGTIRDQETQYF
-	TRBV4-1	TRBJ2-7	-	TGCGCCAGCAGCCAACTTAAGACGGACTCCTACGAGCAGTACTTC	CASSQLKTDSYEQYF
-	TRBV29-1	TRBJ1-1	-	TGCAGCGTTGACGGCAGCAACACTGAAGCTTTCTTT	CSVDGSNTEAFF
-	TRBV4-3	TRBJ2-2	-	TGCGCCAGCAGCCAAGATGTTGGGTCCCGCACCGGGGAGCTGTTTTTT	CASSQDVGSRTGELFF
-	TRBV29-1	TRBJ2-5	few	TGCAGCGTTCAAATGACAGGTCTCCAAGAGACCCAGTACTTC	CSVQMTGLQETQYF
TRBD1	TRBV7-9	TRBJ2-1	few	TGTGCCAGCAGCTTCGGCAGGGGGTGGGGTGAGCAGTTCTTC	CASSFGRGWGEQFF
TRBD1	TRBV10-3	TRBJ1-1	-	TGTGCCATCAGGCAGGACAGGGAAGCTTTCTTT	CAIRQDREAFF
-	TRBV4-3	TRBJ1-1	few	TGCGCCAGCAGCCAAGATTACAGAGCGGGCACTGAAGCTTTCTTT	CASSQDYRAGTEAFF
-	TRBV4-1	TRBJ1-5	few	TGCGCCAGCAGCCAAGGGGGAGTCGGCAATCAGCCCCAGCATTTT	CASSQGGVGNQPQHF
-	TRBV11-2	TRBJ1-2	few	TGTGCCAGCAGCTTAGCAGGAAATGGCTACACCTTC	CASSLAGNGYTF
-	TRBV2	TRBJ1-4	few	TGTGCCAGCACAGACAGCGAAAAACTGTTTTTT	CASTDSEKLFF
-	TRBV6-2/TRBV6-3	TRBJ1-1	-	TGTGCCAGCAGGGGGTTCCCTTCAGGCACTGAAGCTTTCTTT	CASRGFPSGTEAFF
TRBD1	TRBV7-9	TRBJ2-7	few	TGTGCCAGCAGCCGAACAGGGGCCACCTACGAGCAGTACTTC	CASSRTGATYEQYF
-	TRBV25-1	TRBJ2-3	few	TGTGCCAGCACATCAGGGGCTGGCACAGATACGCAGTATTTT	CASTSGAGTDTQYF
-	TRBV5-1	TRBJ2-1	many	TGCGCCAGCAGCTTAGAACAGGGGAGGGGCAATGAGCAGTTCTTC	CASSLEQGRGNEQFF
TRBD1	TRBV29-1	TRBJ2-7	-	TGCAGCGCTCTGACAGGGACCTGCGAGCAGTACTTC	CSALTGTCEQYF
TRBD1	TRBV4-1	TRBJ2-5	few	TGCGCCAGCAGCCAGACTTGGACAGGGGCAAGACAAGAGACCCAGTACTTC	CASSQTWTGARQETQYF
-	TRBV7-2	TRBJ2-7	-	TGTGCCAGCACCTCCCCCCCCGACGAGCAGTACTTC	CASTSPPDEQYF
-	TRBV11-2	TRBJ2-2	-	TGTGCCAGCAGAGCCCCGGGACGGTTAACCGGGGAGCTGTTTTTT	CASRAPGRLTGELFF
-	TRBV11-2	TRBJ2-1	few	TGTGCCAGCAGCTTAGACCCGGGGAGCTCCTACAATGAGCAGTTCTTC	CASSLDPGSSYNEQFF
TRBD2	TRBV4-3	TRBJ2-3	few	TGCGCCAGCAGCCAAGAGTTACTAGCGGGGGGGGCCACAGATACGCAGTATTTT	CASSQELLAGGATDTQYF
TRBD1	TRBV19	TRBJ2-7	-	TGTGCCAGTACAGGTGGGACAGGGTACCACGAGCAGTACTTC	CASTGGTGYHEQYF
-	TRBV5-4	TRBJ1-5	few	TGTGCCAGCAGCTTGTCAGGGGCCCGTCAGCCCCAGCATTTT	CASSLSGARQPQHF
TRBD2	TRBV5-4	TRBJ2-7	-	TGTGCCAGCAGCTTGGAACTAGCGGGGGGGCGGGACGAGCAGTACTTC	CASSLELAGGRDEQYF
-	TRBV6-6	TRBJ2-1	-	TGTGCCAGCAGGTACCGGGAGCTCTCCTACAATGAGCAGTTCTTC	CASRYRELSYNEQFF
-	TRBV4-1	TRBJ2-2	-	TGCGCCAGCAGCCTAGTGGAACAGAACACCGGGGAGCTGTTTTTT	CASSLVEQNTGELFF
TRBD2	TRBV12-3/TRBV12-4	TRBJ2-2	many	TGTGCCAGCAGCCTCGGGACTATCACCGGGGAGCTGTTTTTT	CASSLGTITGELFF
TRBD2	TRBV5-4	TRBJ2-3	-	TGTGCCAGCAGCATAGGACTAGCGGGCCTCAGCACAGATACGCAGTATTTT	CASSIGLAGLSTDTQYF
TRBD1	TRBV4-3	TRBJ2-7	-	TGCGCCAGCAGCCAAGCCTCAGGGGACAGGAGCTCCTACGAGCAGTACTTC	CASSQASGDRSSYEQYF
TRBD1	TRBV9	TRBJ2-1	few	TGTGCCAGCAGCGTAGAGGGACAGGTCTACAATGAGCAGTTCTTC	CASSVEGQVYNEQFF
-	TRBV29-1	TRBJ2-2	few	TGCAGCGCACAGGGGGAGGGGCCCCATGCCGGGGAGCTGTTTTTT	CSAQGEGPHAGELFF
-	TRBV12-3/TRBV12-4	TRBJ2-1	many	TGTGCCAGCAGTTCCTGGACTGAGTACAATGAGCAGTTCTTC	CASSSWTEYNEQFF